A single sample is the source of the 11 T cell receptor beta chains below, sequenced in a study of cytomegalovirus exposure and HLA in healthy donors. PCR used 60 Vbeta primers and 13 Jbeta primers. Libraries were prepared by immunoSEQ multiplex PCR; TCRdb keeps only in-frame clonotypes and omits some of them. The data contain 90,000 or so clones, just under 80% of them singletons. Sequenced: PBMCs. Every receptor here comes from a woman in her 40s in good health and CMV-seronegative.

The rearrangement joins TRBV10-3 to TRBJ1-3; D is undetermined. The ends were cut back, 4 bases at V and 4 bases at J, with 5 bases in the middle. The length of the CDR3 is 12 residues. From germline, CDR1 is ENHRY and CDR2 SYGVKD. CDR3 loop: CAISGQGNTIYF. The CDR3 DNA reads TGTGCCATCAGTGGGCAGGGAAACACCATATATTTT.

This sequence joins TRBV28 and TRBJ2-2, with 9 nucleotides matching TRBD2. Germline lookup yields CDR1 MDHEN and CDR2 SYDVKM. The CDR3 contains 17 residues. J gave up 2 bases and V 2 bases, and 6 bases lay outside the gene matches. In DNA form, the CDR3 reads TGTGCCAGCAGTTTACTGGCGGGAGGGCCAAACACCGGGGAGCTGTTTTTT. It yields the protein CASSLLAGGPNTGELFF.

The CDR3 is CASSLRSGAAGNTGELFF. Written as DNA, the CDR3 is TGCGCCAGCAGCTTGAGGTCCGGTGCAGCGGGCAACACCGGGGAGCTGTTTTTT. The chain links TRBV5-1 to TRBJ2-2; a possible D gene is TRBD2 (6 bases). The CDR3 spans 18 residues. V was pared by 1 base and J by 2 bases, with 18 bases between. Germline assignment: CDR1 SGHRS and CDR2 YFSETQ.

The V gene is TRBV19, the J gene TRBJ2-7; tentatively, D is TRBD1 (5 bases). V was pared by 8 bases and J by 4 bases, with 24 bases between. The germline V gene encodes CDR1 LNHDA and CDR2 SQIVND (reference sequence). The CDR3 is made up of 16 amino acids. CDR3 residues: CASAQGAESPAYEQYF. In DNA form, the CDR3 reads TGTGCCAGTGCCCAAGGGGCGGAGTCCCCCGCTTACGAGCAGTACTTC. Drawing the rest from reference TRBV19 and TRBJ2-7, the complete variable domain is DGGITQSPKYLFRKEGQNVTLSCEQNLNHDAMYWYRQDPGQGLRLIYYSQIVNDFQKGDIAEGYSVSREKKESFPLTVTSAQKNPTAFYLCASAQGAESPAYEQYFGPGTRLTVT.

CDR3 in DNA: TGTGCCAGCAGTGTAACCGGGACAGGGTTTAACTACGAGCAGTACTTC. Amino acids: CASSVTGTGFNYEQYF. The genes are TRBV27 and TRBJ2-7, with 9 bases fitting TRBD1. The CDR3 loop spans 16 amino acids. The V and J ends lost 5 bases and 3 bases, in that order; junction bases with no gene match: 11. Germline V CDR1 and CDR2: MNHEY, SMNVEV (reference sequence).

A few counts support this clone. The CDR3 loop is CASSGRVSGNTIYF. Written as DNA, the CDR3 is TGTGCCAGCAGCGGCAGGGTATCTGGAAACACCATATATTTT. The chain combines TRBV6-5 with TRBJ1-3, with a possible D match to TRBD1 (5 bases). V dropped 6 bases and J dropped 1 base, with 10 bases sitting between them. The germline gives CDR1 MNHEY, CDR2 SVGAGI. The CDR3 extends over 14 amino acids.

The gene calls are TRBV18 and TRBJ2-3; perhaps TRBD1 as D (5 bases). The CDR3 length is 14 residues. Germline V gene data show CDR1 as KGHSH and CDR2 as LQKENI. V was shortened by 3 bases and J by 2 bases, with 9 bases between the two germline ends. This CDR3 is CASSPDSLTDTQYF. In DNA, the CDR3 is TGTGCCAGCTCACCCGACAGCCTCACAGATACGCAGTATTTT.

The gene calls are TRBV19 and TRBJ1-1; weak D call: TRBD1 (6 bases). Between the trimmed V and J ends, which lost 5 bases and 1 base, there was a span of 14 bases. CDR3 size: 15 residues. CDR1 and CDR2 from the germline V gene are LNHDA and SQIVND (reference sequence). CDR3 residues: CASSSRTAANTEAFF. CDR3 DNA: TGTGCCAGTAGTTCAAGGACAGCCGCGAACACTGAAGCTTTCTTT.

The rearrangement links TRBV9 to TRBJ2-7; TRBD2 matches at 10 bases. CDR1 and CDR2 (germline): SGDLS, YYNGEE. The V segment lost 5 bases and the J segment 0 bases; nucleotides outside the gene matches: 5. The CDR3 length is 15 residues. The CDR3 sequence: CASSPSGRASYEQYF. CDR3 bases: TGTGCCAGCAGTCCCAGCGGGAGGGCCTCCTACGAGCAGTACTTC.

The genes are TRBV28 and TRBJ2-7; no definite D call. Trimming stripped 2 bases from V and 13 bases from J, with 15 bases between. Germline CDR1 reads MDHEN; CDR2 reads SYDVKM. The CDR3 is made up of 12 amino acids. The chain's CDR3 is CASSLATNPTYF. The CDR3 region has the DNA TGTGCCAGCAGTTTAGCGACAAACCCTACCTACTTC.

The chain couples TRBV4-1 to TRBJ1-5; 10 bases agree with TRBD1. This CDR3 spans 15 amino acids. The germline V gene encodes CDR1 MGHRA and CDR2 YSYEKL. The ends lost 4 bases at V and 11 bases at J; junction bases unmatched: 11. The CDR3 nucleotides read TGCGCCAGCAGCCTAAGGGTAGAGGGACAGGGGTCCCAGCATTTT. As protein: CASSLRVEGQGSQHF.